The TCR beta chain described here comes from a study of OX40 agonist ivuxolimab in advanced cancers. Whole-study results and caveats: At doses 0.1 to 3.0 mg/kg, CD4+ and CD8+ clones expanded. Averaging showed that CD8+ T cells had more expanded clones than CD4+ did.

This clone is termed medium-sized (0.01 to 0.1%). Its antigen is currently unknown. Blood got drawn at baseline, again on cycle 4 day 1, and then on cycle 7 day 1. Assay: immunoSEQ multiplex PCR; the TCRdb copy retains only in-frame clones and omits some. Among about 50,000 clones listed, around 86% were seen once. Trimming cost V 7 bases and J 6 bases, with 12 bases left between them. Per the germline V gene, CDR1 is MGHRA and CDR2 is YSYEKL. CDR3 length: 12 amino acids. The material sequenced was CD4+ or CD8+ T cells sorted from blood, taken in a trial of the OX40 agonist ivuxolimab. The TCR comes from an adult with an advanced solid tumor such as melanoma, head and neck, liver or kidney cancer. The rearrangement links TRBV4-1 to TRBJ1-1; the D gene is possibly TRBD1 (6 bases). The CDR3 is CASMGGAPEAFF. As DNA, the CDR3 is TGCGCCAGCATGGGGGGGGCCCCTGAAGCTTTCTTT.